A selection of T cell receptor beta chains follows, all from one sample in a study of blood T cell repertoires in COVID-19. TCRdb's table, derived via immunoSEQ multiplex PCR, lists solely in-frame clones and lacks some. The table records 95,000 to 150,000 clones, around 87% of them present only once. The sequencing sample was made of peripheral blood. The receptor source for this set is a woman aged 70-85 years with acute or convalescent COVID-19. The CDR3 runs from the conserved cysteine through the conserved F or W. The D gene is left open where the match is weak. Rows may omit the clone size; those that give it use once, few, many or a size class.

TRBV7-9,.,.,TRBJ2-7,CASSSSGYEQYF,TGTGCCAGCAGCTCTAGTGGCTACGAGCAGTACTTC
TRBV5-1,many,TRBD1,TRBJ2-7,CASSLGTGATYEQYF,TGCGCCAGCAGCCTCGGGACAGGGGCCACCTACGAGCAGTACTTC
TRBV6-5,.,TRBD2,TRBJ2-7,CASHPGGGISYEQYF,TGTGCCAGCCACCCGGGCGGGGGAATCTCCTACGAGCAGTACTTC
TRBV18,.,TRBD1,TRBJ2-7,CASSPLLGQGGNEQYF,TGTGCCAGCTCACCGCTCTTGGGACAGGGGGGCAACGAGCAGTACTTC
TRBV5-4,few,TRBD1,TRBJ1-6,CASRTGLNNSPLHF,TGTGCCAGCAGGACAGGGCTAAATAATTCACCCCTCCACTTT
TRBV2,.,.,TRBJ2-7,CASSAYRVNF,TGTGCCAGCAGCGCCTACAGGGTCAACTTC
TRBV11-3,.,.,TRBJ2-7,CASSLDLGAASSYEQYF,TGTGCCAGCAGCTTAGATTTAGGGGCGGCAAGCTCCTACGAGCAGTACTTC
TRBV6-1,.,.,TRBJ2-1,CASSDRQAGDEQFF,TGTGCCAGCAGTGACCGACAGGCAGGGGATGAGCAGTTCTTC
TRBV5-4,.,.,TRBJ2-3,CASSWAAGSTDTQYF,TGTGCCAGCAGCTGGGCGGCGGGCAGCACAGATACGCAGTATTTT
TRBV18,.,TRBD1,TRBJ1-5,CASSGQGLEPQHF,TGTGCCAGCTCGGGACAGGGACTTGAGCCCCAGCATTTT
TRBV5-1,.,.,TRBJ2-7,CASSLAGSRGQYF,TGCGCCAGCAGCTTAGCCGGGAGCCGTGGACAGTACTTC
TRBV14,.,.,TRBJ1-2,CASSQDLQGYYGYTF,TGTGCCAGCAGCCAAGATCTCCAGGGATACTATGGCTACACCTTC
TRBV6-5,.,TRBD1,TRBJ1-5,CASRFRQGSNQPQHF,TGTGCCAGCAGGTTTCGACAGGGGAGCAATCAGCCCCAGCATTTT
TRBV30,.,.,TRBJ1-1,CAWRSSQNTEAFF,TGTGCCTGGAGGTCTTCACAGAACACTGAAGCTTTCTTT
TRBV2,.,TRBD1,TRBJ1-5,CASRQGQGELNQPQHF,TGTGCCAGCAGACAGGGACAGGGGGAACTAAATCAGCCCCAGCATTTT
TRBV5-1,.,TRBD2,TRBJ2-5,CASSLAASGGAQTQYF,TGCGCCAGCAGCTTGGCGGCAAGCGGGGGGGCCCAGACCCAGTACTTC
TRBV27,.,TRBD2,TRBJ2-3,CASSSERGGSDTQYF,TGTGCCAGCAGTTCCGAGCGGGGGGGATCAGATACGCAGTATTTT
TRBV3-1/TRBV3-2,once,TRBD1,TRBJ1-5,CASSQDGQGNGPQHF,TGTGCCAGCAGCCAAGATGGACAGGGTAACGGGCCCCAGCATTTT
TRBV5-4,once,.,TRBJ2-6,CASSLWQAPSGANVLTF,TGTGCCAGCAGCTTGTGGCAGGCCCCCTCTGGGGCCAACGTCCTGACTTTC
TRBV5-1,.,.,TRBJ2-3,CASSSSRGAVADTQYF,TGCGCCAGCAGCTCGAGTCGCGGGGCCGTGGCAGATACGCAGTATTTT
TRBV5-5,.,.,TRBJ1-6,CASTDMRGNSPLHF,TGTGCCAGCACCGACATGAGAGGGAATTCACCCCTCCACTTT
TRBV10-2,.,.,TRBJ2-3,CASSEWQSTDTQYF,TGCGCCAGCAGTGAGTGGCAGAGCACAGATACGCAGTATTTT
TRBV9,.,TRBD1,TRBJ2-7,CASSPGTGLSEQYF,TGTGCCAGCAGCCCCGGGACAGGGTTAAGCGAGCAGTACTTC
TRBV6-5,.,TRBD1,TRBJ1-5,CASRDTGVGQPQHF,TGTGCCAGCAGGGACACAGGGGTGGGTCAGCCCCAGCATTTT
TRBV7-7,.,.,TRBJ1-5,CASSLRQGKGGNQPQHF,TGTGCCAGCAGCTTAAGGCAGGGTAAGGGGGGCAATCAGCCCCAGCATTTT
TRBV2,.,.,TRBJ1-5,CASRSQGIGPQHF,TGTGCCAGCAGGTCGCAGGGGATAGGACCCCAGCATTTT
TRBV6-6,once,.,TRBJ1-5,CASSLPGQEQPQHF,TGTGCCAGCAGCCTTCCAGGGCAGGAACAGCCCCAGCATTTT
TRBV30,.,.,TRBJ1-3,CAWAGDGNTIYF,TGTGCCTGGGCAGGGGACGGAAACACCATATATTTT
TRBV6-5,.,.,TRBJ2-2,CASWWGQNTGELFF,TGTGCCAGCTGGTGGGGACAGAACACCGGGGAGCTGTTTTTT
TRBV5-1,.,TRBD1,TRBJ1-3,CASSLGTGGVTIYF,TGCGCCAGCAGCTTGGGGACAGGGGGCGTCACCATATATTTT
TRBV5-5,.,.,TRBJ1-6,CASSLSGLGNSPLHF,TGTGCCAGCAGCTTGTCAGGGTTAGGTAATTCACCCCTCCACTTT
TRBV13,.,TRBD1,TRBJ2-7,CASSLGDRDYEQYF,TGTGCCAGCAGCTTAGGGGACAGGGACTACGAGCAGTACTTC
TRBV28,.,TRBD2,TRBJ2-1,CASSPHWGSGPRDEQFF,TGTGCCAGCAGTCCCCATTGGGGTAGCGGGCCACGGGATGAGCAGTTCTTC
TRBV18,few,TRBD2,TRBJ2-5,CASSRTREETQYF,TGTGCCAGCTCACGGACTAGGGAAGAGACCCAGTACTTC
TRBV3-1/TRBV3-2,.,.,TRBJ1-3,CASSRGGGGAGNTIYF,TGTGCCAGCAGCCGAGGTGGGGGGGGTGCTGGAAACACCATATATTTT
TRBV3-1/TRBV3-2,once,.,TRBJ1-1,CASSQERGPGTEAFF,TGTGCCAGCAGCCAAGAGCGCGGTCCGGGCACTGAAGCTTTCTTT
TRBV18,.,TRBD1,TRBJ1-1,CASSPRITGGRTEAFF,TGTGCCAGCTCACCAAGGATCACAGGGGGCCGGACTGAAGCTTTCTTT
TRBV6-6,.,.,TRBJ1-5,CASSYSSGRADQPQHF,TGTGCCAGCAGTTACTCGAGTGGCAGGGCCGACCAGCCCCAGCATTTT
TRBV5-5,.,TRBD1,TRBJ1-5,CASSLGGQGVTQPQHF,TGTGCCAGCAGCTTGGGGGGACAGGGGGTCACTCAGCCCCAGCATTTT
TRBV30,.,TRBD1,TRBJ2-5,CAWNRDRQETQYF,TGTGCCTGGAATCGGGACAGACAAGAGACCCAGTACTTC
TRBV18,.,TRBD1,TRBJ1-1,CASSPGTGDTEAFF,TGTGCCAGCTCACCGGGGACAGGGGACACTGAAGCTTTCTTT
TRBV10-2,.,.,TRBJ1-1,CASSESIREAFF,TGCGCCAGCAGTGAGTCCATTCGGGAAGCTTTCTTT
TRBV7-3,.,TRBD2,TRBJ2-1,CASSAPGLAGGNEQFF,TGTGCCAGCAGCGCACCAGGACTAGCGGGGGGCAATGAGCAGTTCTTC
TRBV7-9,.,.,TRBJ1-2,CASSLAASRGYTF,TGTGCCAGCAGCTTAGCGGCCTCGCGGGGCTACACCTTC
TRBV25-1,.,.,TRBJ2-1,CASSKHGAYEQFF,TGTGCCAGCTCAAAACATGGGGCGTATGAGCAGTTCTTC
TRBV5-1,.,.,TRBJ2-3,CASSRSRADTQYF,TGCGCCAGCAGCCGTTCCAGGGCAGATACGCAGTATTTT
TRBV3-1/TRBV3-2,.,TRBD1,TRBJ1-2,CASSPRTGGWDGYTF,TGTGCCAGCAGCCCCAGGACAGGGGGCTGGGATGGCTACACCTTC
TRBV21-1,.,.,TRBJ1-5,CASSTREGGRQPQHF,TGTGCCAGCAGCACCCGGGAGGGGGGCCGTCAGCCCCAGCATTTT
TRBV5-1,.,.,TRBJ1-4,CASSLAVGNEKLFF,TGCGCCAGCAGCTTGGCCGTCGGGAATGAAAAACTGTTTTTT
TRBV29-1,.,.,TRBJ2-7,CSVEDRQTKYEQYF,TGCAGCGTTGAAGATCGTCAGACTAAATACGAGCAGTACTTC
TRBV4-1,.,TRBD1,TRBJ1-2,CASSQALGQGGSGYTF,TGCGCCAGCAGCCAAGCTTTAGGACAGGGAGGTTCTGGCTACACCTTC
TRBV18,.,.,TRBJ1-3,CASSPGLSGNTIYF,TGTGCCAGCTCACCGGGGCTCTCTGGAAACACCATATATTTT
TRBV7-9,.,TRBD1,TRBJ1-2,CASSYLHPGQGAYGYTF,TGTGCCAGCAGCTACCTACACCCCGGACAGGGCGCCTATGGCTACACCTTC
TRBV18,.,.,TRBJ2-5,CASSPRYQGSRAGLLKETQYF,TGTGCCAGCTCACCACGGTATCAGGGCAGTCGTGCTGGCCTTCTTAAAGAGACCCAGTACTTC
TRBV7-6,.,TRBD1,TRBJ2-2,CASSRGQGGLGTGELFF,TGTGCCAGCAGCCGCGGACAGGGGGGATTAGGCACCGGGGAGCTGTTTTTT
TRBV30,.,TRBD1,TRBJ1-4,CAWSRKTGGNEKLFF,TGTGCCTGGAGTAGGAAAACAGGGGGTAATGAAAAACTGTTTTTT
TRBV2,.,.,TRBJ1-3,CASRPWATGNTIYF,TGTGCCAGCAGACCCTGGGCTACTGGAAACACCATATATTTT